This TCR beta chain was profiled in a study of T cells in Graves' hyperthyroidism and ophthalmopathy. Findings of the study overall: Expanded thyroid clonotypes (above 0.001) were mostly also found in blood.

Researchers took RNA transcripts and amplified the TCR beta CDR3 regions from them. RT-PCR in the first round (using the HTBI primer set) targeted the TCR CDR3. One entry per CDR3 protein results from TCRdb running MiXCR on the multiplex PCR reads. The sample records under 400,000 distinct CDR3 sequences, 15% to 20% being singletons. CDR3 length equals 17 residues. The germline gives CDR1 MNHNS, CDR2 SASEGT. V lost 6 bases, J lost 0 bases, and 13 bases stayed unmatched. Note on this clonotype: Its antigen is as yet unknown.

The chain uses TRBV6-1 and TRBJ2-7; 8 bases line up with TRBD1. This TCR was recovered from a man aged 25 to 45 with Graves' hyperthyroidism. The sample consisted of blood. CDR3 bases: TGTGCCAGCAGATGGGACAGGACGAGCGGGTTCTCCTACGAGCAGTACTTC. Translation gives CASRWDRTSGFSYEQYF.